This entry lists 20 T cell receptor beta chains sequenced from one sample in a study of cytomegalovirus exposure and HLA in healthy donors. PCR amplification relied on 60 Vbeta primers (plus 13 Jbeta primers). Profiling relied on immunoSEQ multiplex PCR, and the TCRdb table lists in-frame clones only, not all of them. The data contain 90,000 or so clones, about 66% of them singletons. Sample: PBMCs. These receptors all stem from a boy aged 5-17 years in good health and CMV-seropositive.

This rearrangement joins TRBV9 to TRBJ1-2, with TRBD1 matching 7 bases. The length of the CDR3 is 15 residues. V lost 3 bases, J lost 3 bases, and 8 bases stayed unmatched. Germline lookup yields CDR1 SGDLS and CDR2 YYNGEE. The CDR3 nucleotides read TGTGCCAGCAGCGCCCTAGATACAGGGGACTATGGCTACACCTTC. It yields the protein CASSALDTGDYGYTF.

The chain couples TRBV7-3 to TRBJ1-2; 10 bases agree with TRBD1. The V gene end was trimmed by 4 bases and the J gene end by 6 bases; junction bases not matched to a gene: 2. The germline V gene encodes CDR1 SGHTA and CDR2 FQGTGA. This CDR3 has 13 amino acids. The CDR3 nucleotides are TGTGCCAGCAGCTCGGGACAGGGGCATGGCTACACCTTC. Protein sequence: CASSSGQGHGYTF. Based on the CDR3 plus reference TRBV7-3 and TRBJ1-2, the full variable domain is GAGVSQTPSNKVTEKGKYVELRCDPISGHTALYWYRQSLGQGPEFLIYFQGTGAADDSGLPNDRFFAVRPEGSVSTLKIQRTERGDSAVYLCASSSGQGHGYTFGSGTRLTVV.

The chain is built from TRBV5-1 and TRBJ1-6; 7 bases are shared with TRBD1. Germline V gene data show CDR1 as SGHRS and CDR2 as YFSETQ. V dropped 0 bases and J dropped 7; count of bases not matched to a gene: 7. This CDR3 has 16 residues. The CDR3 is CASSLAPGQSNSPLHF. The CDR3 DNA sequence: TGCGCCAGCAGCTTGGCCCCGGGACAGAGCAATTCACCCCTCCACTTT.

In DNA, the CDR3 is TGTGCCAGCAGCCAAGATAGTTGGCTAGCGGCATACCACAATGAGCAGTTCTTC. Protein product: CASSQDSWLAAYHNEQFF. The chain combines TRBV4-2 with TRBJ2-1, with 7 nucleotides matching TRBD2. The CDR3 totals 18 residues. Germline-derived CDR1 and CDR2 are LGHNA and YNFKEQ. The junction had 13 bases not matched to a gene; V was cut back by 0 bases and J by 5 bases.

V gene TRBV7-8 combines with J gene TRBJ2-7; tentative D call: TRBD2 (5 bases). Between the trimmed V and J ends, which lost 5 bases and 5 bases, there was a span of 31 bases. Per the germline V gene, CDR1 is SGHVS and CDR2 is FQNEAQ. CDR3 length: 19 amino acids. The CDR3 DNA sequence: TGTGCCAGCAGCCAGTATAGAGGCTCCTCCGGAAGGGAGCCCAACGAGCAGTACTTC. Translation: CASSQYRGSSGREPNEQYF.

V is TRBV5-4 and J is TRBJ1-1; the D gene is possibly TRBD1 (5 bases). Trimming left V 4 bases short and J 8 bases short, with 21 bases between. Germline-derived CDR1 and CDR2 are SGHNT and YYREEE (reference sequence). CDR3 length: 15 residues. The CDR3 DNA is TGTGCCAGCAGCCCACCGAGACAGACCCCTCTGGAAGCTTTCTTT. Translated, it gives CASSPPRQTPLEAFF. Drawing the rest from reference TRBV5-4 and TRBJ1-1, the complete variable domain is ETGVTQSPTHLIKTRGQQVTLRCSSQSGHNTVSWYQQALGQGPQFIFQYYREEENGRGNFPPRFSGLQFPNYSSELNVNALELDDSALYLCASSPPRQTPLEAFFGQGTRLTVV.

This CDR3 reads CASSSGQGGYEQYF. CDR3 coding DNA: TGTGCCAGCAGCTCGGGACAGGGGGGCTACGAGCAGTACTTC. This chain connects TRBV7-2 to TRBJ2-5; 11 bases line up with TRBD1. Gene TRBJ2-7 matches the end of the DNA better, so the J call may be wrong. CDR1 and CDR2 (germline): SGHTA, FQGNSA. CDR3 length equals 14 residues.

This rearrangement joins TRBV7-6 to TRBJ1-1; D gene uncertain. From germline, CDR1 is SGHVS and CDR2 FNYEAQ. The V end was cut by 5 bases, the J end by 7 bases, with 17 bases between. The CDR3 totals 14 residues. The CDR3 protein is CASSIGGQPNEAFF. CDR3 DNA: TGTGCCAGCAGCATAGGAGGGCAGCCTAATGAAGCTTTCTTT.

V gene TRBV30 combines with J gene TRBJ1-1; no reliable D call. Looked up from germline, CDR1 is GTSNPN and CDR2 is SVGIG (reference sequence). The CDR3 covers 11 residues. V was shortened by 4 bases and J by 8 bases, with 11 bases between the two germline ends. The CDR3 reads CAWIEEIEAFF. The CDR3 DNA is TGTGCCTGGATAGAGGAAATCGAAGCTTTCTTT.

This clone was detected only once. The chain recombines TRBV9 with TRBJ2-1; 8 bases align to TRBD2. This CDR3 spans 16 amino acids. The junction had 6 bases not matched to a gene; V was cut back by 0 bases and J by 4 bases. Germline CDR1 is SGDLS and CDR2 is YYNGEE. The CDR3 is CASSVVGGARYNEQFF. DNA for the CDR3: TGTGCCAGCAGCGTAGTCGGGGGGGCCAGATACAATGAGCAGTTCTTC.

CDR3 nucleotides: TGTGCCAGCAGCGACGGACAGGGGCTGGCGGGAAACACCATATATTTT. Protein product: CASSDGQGLAGNTIYF. The J gene is TRBJ1-3, the V gene TRBV7-6, with 9 bases aligning to TRBD1. Germline CDR1 and CDR2: SGHVS and FNYEAQ. With V trimmed by 5 bases and J by 4 bases, 9 bases remained unmatched. The CDR3 runs to 16 residues.

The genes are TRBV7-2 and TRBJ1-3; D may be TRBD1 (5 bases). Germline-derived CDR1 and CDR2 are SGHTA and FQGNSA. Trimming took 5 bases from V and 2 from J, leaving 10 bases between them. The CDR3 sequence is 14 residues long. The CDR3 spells CASSATVAGNTIYF. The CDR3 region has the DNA TGTGCCAGCAGCGCGACAGTAGCTGGAAACACCATATATTTT.

The CDR3 reads CASSITRERGYTF. The CDR3 DNA reads TGTGCCAGTAGTATTACGAGGGAGCGAGGCTACACCTTC. The chain carries TRBV19 and TRBJ1-2; no clear D gene. V lost 3 bases and J 8 bases, leaving 13 bases between the germline ends. The CDR3 sequence is 13 residues long. Germline CDR1 and CDR2: LNHDA and SQIVND (reference sequence).

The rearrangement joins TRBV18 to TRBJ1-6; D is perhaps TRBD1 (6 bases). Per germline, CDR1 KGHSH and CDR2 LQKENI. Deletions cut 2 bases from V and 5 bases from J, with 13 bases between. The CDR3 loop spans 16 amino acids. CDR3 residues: CASSPRTGNNNSPLHF. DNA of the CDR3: TGTGCCAGCTCACCAAGAACAGGGAACAATAATTCACCCCTCCACTTT.

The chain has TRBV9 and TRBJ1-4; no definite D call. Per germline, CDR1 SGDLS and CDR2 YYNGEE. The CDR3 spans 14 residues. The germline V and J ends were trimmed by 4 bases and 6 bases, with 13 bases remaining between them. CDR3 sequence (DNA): TGTGCCAGCAGCAGAAGCCCGCGGGATGAAAAACTGTTTTTT. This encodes CASSRSPRDEKLFF. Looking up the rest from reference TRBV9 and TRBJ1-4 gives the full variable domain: DSGVTQTPKHLITATGQRVTLRCSPRSGDLSVYWYQQSLDQGLQFLIQYYNGEERAKGNILERFSAQQFPDLHSELNLSSLELGDSALYFCASSRSPRDEKLFFGSGTQLSVL.

The CDR3 loop reads CASSLSSGSGSSYNEQFF. CDR3 coding DNA: TGCGCCAGCAGCTTGTCCAGCGGGAGTGGTAGCTCCTACAATGAGCAGTTCTTC. The rearrangement joins TRBV5-1 to TRBJ2-1; TRBD2 matches at 8 bases. The CDR3 is made up of 18 amino acids. V dropped 1 base and J dropped 0; count of bases not matched to a gene: 9. Germline CDR1 and CDR2: SGHRS and YFSETQ.

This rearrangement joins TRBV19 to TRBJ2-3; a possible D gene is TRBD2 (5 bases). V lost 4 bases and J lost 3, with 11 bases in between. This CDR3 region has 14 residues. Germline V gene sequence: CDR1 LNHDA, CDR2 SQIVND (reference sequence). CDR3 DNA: TGTGCCAGTAGTAACGGAGGTTGGACAGATACGCAGTATTTT. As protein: CASSNGGWTDTQYF.

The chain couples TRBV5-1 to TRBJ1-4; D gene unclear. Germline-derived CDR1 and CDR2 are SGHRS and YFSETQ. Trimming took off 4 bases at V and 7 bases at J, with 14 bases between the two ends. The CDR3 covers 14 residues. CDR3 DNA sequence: TGCGCCAGCAGCCTCGGTCCCAACGGTGAAAAACTGTTTTTT. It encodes CASSLGPNGEKLFF.

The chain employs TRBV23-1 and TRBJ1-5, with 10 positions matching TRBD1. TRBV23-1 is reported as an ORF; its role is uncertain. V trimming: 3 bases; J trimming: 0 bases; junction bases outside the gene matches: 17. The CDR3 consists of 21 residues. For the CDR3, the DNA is TGCGCCAGCAGTCATCCCCTTAATCGGACAGGGGGGCCGTATAGCAATCAGCCCCAGCATTTT. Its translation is CASSHPLNRTGGPYSNQPQHF.

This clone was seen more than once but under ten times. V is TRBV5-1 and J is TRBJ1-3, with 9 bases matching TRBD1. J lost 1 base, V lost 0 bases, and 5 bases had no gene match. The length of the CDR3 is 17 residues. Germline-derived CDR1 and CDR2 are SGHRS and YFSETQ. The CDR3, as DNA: TGCGCCAGCAGCTTGGCCGGGACAGGGCTTTCTGGAAACACCATATATTTT. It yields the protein CASSLAGTGLSGNTIYF. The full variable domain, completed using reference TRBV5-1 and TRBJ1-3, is KAGVTQTPRYLIKTRGQQVTLSCSPISGHRSVSWYQQTPGQGLQFLFEYFSETQRNKGNFPGRFSGRQFSNSRSEMNVSTLELGDSALYLCASSLAGTGLSGNTIYFGEGSWLTVV.